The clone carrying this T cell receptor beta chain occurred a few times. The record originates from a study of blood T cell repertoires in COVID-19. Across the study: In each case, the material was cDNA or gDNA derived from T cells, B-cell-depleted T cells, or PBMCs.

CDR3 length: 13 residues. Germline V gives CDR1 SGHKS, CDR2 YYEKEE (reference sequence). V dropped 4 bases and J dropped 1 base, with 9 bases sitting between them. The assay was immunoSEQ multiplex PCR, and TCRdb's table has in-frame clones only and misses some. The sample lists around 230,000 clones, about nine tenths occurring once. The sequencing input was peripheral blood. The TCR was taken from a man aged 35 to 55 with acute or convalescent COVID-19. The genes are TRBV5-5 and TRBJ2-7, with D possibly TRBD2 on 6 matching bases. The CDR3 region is CASSRGLSYEQYF. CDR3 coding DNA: TGTGCCAGCAGCCGGGGACTGTCCTACGAGCAGTACTTC.